This T cell receptor beta chain was documented in a study of OX40 agonist ivuxolimab in advanced cancers. With regard to the full study: Ivuxolimab was a fully human IgG2 agonistic monoclonal antibody targeting the costimulatory receptor OX40 (CD134). Intravenous ivuxolimab was administered to patients every 2 weeks at six dose levels: 0.01, 0.1, 0.3, 1.5, 3 and 10 mg/kg. Of the roughly 52 dose-escalation patients, hepatocellular carcinoma was present in approximately 20, melanoma in roughly 15, renal cell carcinoma in 9 and head and neck cancer in 9. In the dose-escalation cohort, 82.7% of patients were male, and the mean age was around 60 years, with a range of about 20 to 79. Patients were allowed to have had prior anti-PD-1, anti-PD-L1 or anti-CTLA-4 therapy, and about 40% of the dose-escalation patients had been treated with checkpoint inhibitors. Partial responses occurred in three dose-escalation patients, of whom one had hepatocellular carcinoma and two had cutaneous melanoma. The purpose of peripheral TCRbeta sequencing was to test whether ivuxolimab changed TCR sequence diversity and led to clonal T-cell expansion. The monotherapy dose-escalation portion (N ≈ 52 patients) of the phase I ivuxolimab trial is reported in the paper. General study outcomes and caveats: Which antigens the clonally expanded peripheral T cells were specific for was not determined. At doses of 0.1 to 3.0 mg/kg, clonal expansion of both CD4+ and CD8+ T cells in blood was seen between baseline and week 6. In partial responders in the 0.1-3.0 mg/kg groups, normalized peripheral clonal expansion was found to be among the lowest, especially among CD8+ T cells. After ivuxolimab, expanded clones were on average more numerous among CD8+ T cells than among CD4+ T cells. Low levels of normalized T-cell clonal expansion were also seen in some patients who did not respond.

With regard to this clone: Its antigen is not yet known. No much larger clonotype is one base removed from it; base qualities were not supplied.

The germline ends are 13 bases apart after V is trimmed by 6 bases and J by 5 bases. Taken from cysteine to phenylalanine, the CDR3 has 13 residues. Only the CDR3 DNA is retained, 39 bases long and in frame from the first base. CDR1 and CDR2 (MNHEY, SVGAGI) derive from the germline V gene. Genomic DNA was isolated from the sorted cells so that the TCRbeta CDR3 region could be sequenced. The immunoSEQ Assay was used to sequence the TCRbeta CDR3 regions. Imported from immuneACCESS, the table was reduced by TCRdb to in-frame sequences with V and J called. These copies leave out some clones; in studies compared against another copy, an unresolved V gene accounts for under half, and the cause of the remainder is not known. The table for this sample lists 23,000 or so clones; 60% to 85% of them were counted only once. 2% to 2.5% of the sample rests with the top ten. Patients with a history of autoimmune disease or receiving systemic immunosuppression were excluded from the trial. Peripheral blood for TCR sequencing was drawn from every dose cohort at baseline, at cycle 4 day 1 and at cycle 7 day 1. Samples came from an open-label, multicenter, first-in-human phase I dose-escalation trial of ivuxolimab. Adults with locally advanced or metastatic melanoma, renal cell carcinoma, hepatocellular carcinoma or head and neck squamous cell carcinoma were enrolled in the trial. CD4+ and CD8+ T cells were sorted separately from peripheral blood before TCR sequencing.

The chain joins TRBV6-5 to TRBJ1-1, with TRBD1 as a weak D call on 5 bases. The sample was CD4+ or CD8+ T cells sorted from blood, taken in a trial of the OX40 agonist ivuxolimab. The sequence was obtained from an adult with an advanced solid tumor such as melanoma, head and neck, liver or kidney cancer. Read as DNA, the sequence is TGTGCCAGCAGGGGGGACCCGAGGACTGAAGCTTTCTTT. The resulting protein is CASRGDPRTEAFF.